This TCR beta chain was retrieved from a study of tumor-infiltrating lymphocytes in oesophageal squamous cell carcinoma (dated by TCRdb to about 2016). The germline V end is reduced by 4 bases and the J end by 6 bases; junction bases left unmatched: 5. Measured from the cysteine to the phenylalanine, the CDR3 is 13 residues long. The only DNA kept is the CDR3, 39 bases in frame from the first base. Sequences MGHDK (CDR1) and SYGVNS (CDR2) are obtained from the germline V gene. This clonotype was found many times. What this receptor recognizes is not known. Per-nucleotide qualities are absent, and no much larger clonotype sits a single base away. Preparation of the library involved PCR. Sequencing relied on an Illumina HiSeq 2000. TCRdb cleaned the public reads at Q25 with fastp, built clones with MiXCR and kept in-frame beta chains. Every distinct CDR3 protein forms one entry, paired with its most common genes and DNA. The sample has some 6,700 distinct CDR3 sequences on record, less than 15% of them singletons. The leading ten clones occupy approximately 19% of the sample.

Recombination joined TRBV25-1 with TRBJ1-2; 7 junctional bases match TRBD1. This clonotype originated in a male donor with esophageal squamous cell carcinoma. The sample was esophageal tumor tissue. CDR3 reads: CASSGDRENGYTF. In nucleotide form, the sequence is TGTGCCAGCAGTGGTGACAGGGAAAATGGCTACACCTTC.